This T cell receptor beta chain was recovered during a study of blood T cell repertoires in COVID-19. The CDR3 contains 14 residues. Germline CDR1 reads KGHSH; CDR2 reads LQKENI. Trimming at V came to 3 bases and at J to 10 bases, leaving 5 bases not matched to a gene. Sequenced by immunoSEQ multiplex PCR; TCRdb stores in-frame clones only, minus some. The sample records some 240,000 clones, approximately 88% being singletons. The sequence derives from a man in his 60s who had recovered from COVID-19. Sequencing used peripheral blood. The chain is built from TRBV18 and TRBJ1-6, with 8 bases fitting TRBD1. The CDR3 DNA follows: TGTGCCAGCTCACCCCAACAGGGGGAATCACCCCTCCACTTT. It translates to CASSPQQGESPLHF.